This TCR beta chain was sequenced during a study of blood T cell repertoires in COVID-19. The CDR3 is made up of 15 amino acids. The germline V and J ends were trimmed by 2 bases and 5 bases, with 14 bases remaining between them. Germline V gene sequence: CDR1 MNHEY, CDR2 SVGAGI. Two negative PCRs, clearance, or symptom resolution had been documented for recovered Cohort 3 donors. As handled by the study authors: Counts of nucleated cells, estimated from reference gene primer amplification, were obtained. Data came from immunoSEQ multiplex PCR; TCRdb stores just in-frame clones and leaves some out. D and trimming come from the DNA, and the V and J calls and clone size come from that table. The sample contains 250,000 or so clones, about 80% of which appear only once.

Material for sequencing was PBMCs or T cells enriched from blood (not recorded which). This sequence was found in a man aged 45-65 years who had recovered from COVID-19. The J gene is TRBJ2-3, the V gene TRBV6-5; D possibly corresponds to TRBD2 (6 bases). The CDR3 coding sequence is TGTGCCAGCAGTTACCAGACCCGGGGGTTAGATACGCAGTATTTT. It is translated as CASSYQTRGLDTQYF.